This T cell receptor (beta chain) was profiled in a study of blood T cell repertoires in COVID-19. Overall study: PBMCs, B-cell-depleted T cells, or T cells were the source of the cDNA or gDNA that made up the material.

Source study methods: Scientists estimated how many nucleated cells there were by amplifying reference gene primers. Sequencing used immunoSEQ multiplex PCR; TCRdb keeps in-frame clones, though not all of them. V, J and clone size are those of that table, while D and trimming were read from the DNA. Among more than 200,000 clones listed, over 70% were seen once. J was trimmed by 10 bases and V by 6 bases; bases with no gene match: 8. This CDR3 is 13 amino acids long. A few counts support this clone. The sequenced sample was peripheral blood. The genes are TRBV12-3 or TRBV12-4 and TRBJ2-1; TRBD1 aligns across 8 bases. The receptor comes from a woman aged 45-65 years with acute or convalescent COVID-19. CDR3 sequence reads: CASSSTGGEEQFF. DNA for the CDR3: TGTGCCAGCAGCTCCACAGGGGGTGAAGAGCAGTTCTTC.